Presented here are 30 T cell receptor beta chains from one specimen sequenced in a study of T cells in Graves' hyperthyroidism and ophthalmopathy. RNA transcripts gave rise to amplified TCR beta CDR3 regions. The study used the HTBI primer set for a first-round RT-PCR of the TCR CDR3. MiXCR was run by TCRdb on the multiplex PCR reads, yielding one entry per CDR3 protein. The sample yields roughly 700,000 distinct CDR3 sequences, approximately 15% seen once. Sequencing was done on a sample of blood. These TCRs come from a woman between 18 and 29 years old with Graves' hyperthyroidism.

This clonotype was picked up many times. V usage is TRBV9 and J usage is TRBJ2-1; 9 bases align to TRBD2. This CDR3 is built from 16 residues. Germline-derived CDR1 and CDR2 are SGDLS and YYNGEE. V shed 3 bases and J 5 bases; nucleotides not matched to a gene: 9. The CDR3 DNA reads TGTGCCAGCAGCGACCAACTAGCGGGCGAAAACAATGAGCAGTTCTTC. Translated: CASSDQLAGENNEQFF.

A few counts support this clonotype. The gene calls are TRBV9 and TRBJ1-1; D gene unclear. V lost 4 bases to trimming and J lost 2 bases, with 18 bases between them. The CDR3 is 16 residues long. CDR1 is SGDLS and CDR2 is YYNGEE in the germline V gene. DNA for the CDR3: TGTGCCAGCAGCCCGAGTCTCTCCCTGGGAAACACTGAAGCTTTCTTT. Protein product: CASSPSLSLGNTEAFF.

A few counts support this clonotype. The gene calls are TRBV6-5 and TRBJ2-2, with no clear D. Per the germline V gene, CDR1 is MNHEY and CDR2 is SVGAGI. The germline V and J ends were trimmed by 0 bases and 4 bases, with 21 bases remaining between them. The CDR3 is 19 amino acids. The CDR3 DNA reads TGTGCCAGCAGTTACTCCGGACGGCTAGACGATGAGGTCACCGGGGAGCTGTTTTTT. The encoded protein is CASSYSGRLDDEVTGELFF.

The V gene is TRBV20-1, the J gene TRBJ2-1; TRBD2 matches at 14 bases. The CDR3 loop spans 17 amino acids. The ends lost 7 bases at V and 1 base at J; junction bases unmatched: 9. The germline V gene has CDR1 DFQATT and CDR2 SNEGSKA (reference sequence). CDR3 DNA sequence: TGCAGTGTTGGGACTAGCGGGAGTAGGGTATCCTACAATGAGCAGTTCTTC. It codes for CSVGTSGSRVSYNEQFF.

There are a few counts of this clonotype. The rearrangement links TRBV3-1 to TRBJ1-2, with D possibly matching TRBD1 (5 bases). Germline CDR1 and CDR2: LGHDT and YNNKEL (reference sequence). The CDR3 loop spans 18 amino acids. Trimming pared 2 bases from V and 0 bases from J, leaving 19 bases between. The CDR3: CASSQSRPGGRANYGYTF. The CDR3 coding sequence is TGTGCCAGCAGCCAAAGTCGGCCCGGGGGTAGAGCTAACTATGGCTACACCTTC.

As regards this clonotype: Compared with germline, one end of the junction differs, possibly owing to a read error. The chain has TRBV6-1 and TRBJ2-6, with D hard to call. The CDR3 extends over 16 amino acids. Germline V gene lookup returns CDR1 MNHNS and CDR2 SASEGT. Written as DNA, the CDR3 is TGTGCCAGCAGTCTCTCCCGCGACTCTGGGACCAACGTCCTGACTTTC. Its protein product is CASSLSRDSGTNVLTF.

Comment on this clonotype: The junction and the germline gene differ at one end; a read error may be behind it. This sequence joins TRBV12-3 or TRBV12-4 and TRBJ2-1; the match to TRBD2 covers 10 bases. The CDR3 length is 18 residues. The CDR3 region has the DNA TGTACCAGCAGTTTATTCCTCGGACTAGCGGTCTCCTACAATGAGCAGTTCTTC. Encoded protein: CTSSLFLGLAVSYNEQFF.

In its sample, this clonotype was seen a few times. V and J are TRBV12-3 or TRBV12-4 and TRBJ1-6; D uncertain. Trimming cost V 8 bases and J 1 base, with 9 bases left between them. This CDR3 is 14 amino acids long. The CDR3 spells CASARGSYNSPLHF. The DNA for the CDR3 is TGTGCCAGCGCCCGGGGATCCTATAATTCACCCCTCCACTTT.

This clonotype was counted only a few times. This chain uses TRBV7-2 with TRBJ1-1; D gene unclear. The germline gives CDR1 SGHTA, CDR2 FQGNSA. This CDR3 region has 15 residues. Trimming stripped 2 bases from V and 0 bases from J, with 10 bases between. The DNA of the CDR3 is TGTGCCAGCAGCTTAATGTCCCTAATGAACACTGAAGCTTTCTTT. This translates into CASSLMSLMNTEAFF.

The V and J genes are TRBV12-3 or TRBV12-4 and TRBJ2-5; the D is unclear. CDR3 length: 14 amino acids. Trimming stripped 6 bases from V and 4 bases from J, with 15 bases between. Written as DNA, the CDR3 is TGTGCCAGCAGGAGCCTAGAGGTGCCAGAGACCCAGTACTTC. It yields the protein CASRSLEVPETQYF.

This sequence joins TRBV19 and TRBJ1-5; D is unresolved. The CDR3 is 14 residues long. The V end was cut by 3 bases, the J end by 9 bases, with 15 bases between. Germline V gene sequence: CDR1 LNHDA, CDR2 SQIVND (reference sequence). CDR3 amino acids: CASSIPGEGRPQHF. The CDR3 bases are TGTGCCAGTAGTATCCCCGGGGAAGGCCGGCCCCAGCATTTT.

V is TRBV28 and J is TRBJ1-2, with D unresolved. The CDR3 is 12 residues long. The V end lost 4 bases, the J end lost 5 bases, and 8 bases lay between the germline ends. Germline CDR1 and CDR2: MDHEN and SYDVKM. The CDR3 is CASSYRRYGYTF. The CDR3 DNA is TGTGCCAGCAGTTACCGTCGTTATGGCTACACCTTC.

Many counts were recorded for this clonotype. J is TRBJ1-2 and V is TRBV5-6; D is undetermined. The CDR3 is 15 residues long. Looked up from germline, CDR1 is SGHDT and CDR2 is YYEEEE. Trimming stripped 1 base from V and 2 bases from J, with 12 bases between. CDR3 sequence reads: CASSLRRVLNYGYTF. The CDR3 DNA reads as TGTGCCAGCAGCTTGCGTAGGGTCCTGAACTATGGCTACACCTTC.

There are many counts of this clonotype. The genes are TRBV6-1 and TRBJ2-7; 7 bases map to TRBD2. The V gene end was trimmed by 5 bases and the J gene end by 2 bases; junction bases not matched to a gene: 9. The length of the CDR3 is 15 residues. Germline CDR1 MNHNS, CDR2 SASEGT. The CDR3 loop reads CASSYGRTGTYEQYF. CDR3 sequence (DNA): TGTGCCAGCAGTTACGGGAGGACGGGAACCTACGAGCAGTACTTC.

This clonotype was counted many times. The chain uses TRBV20-1 and TRBJ1-5; a possible D gene is TRBD1 (5 bases). Trimming stripped 1 base from V and 6 bases from J, with 10 bases between. The CDR3 extends over 13 amino acids. The V gene's germline CDR1 is DFQATT and CDR2 SNEGSKA (reference sequence). For the CDR3, the DNA is TGCAGTGCTAGAGCCGGGGCCCGTCAGCCCCAGCATTTT. Protein sequence: CSARAGARQPQHF.

CDR3 sequence: CASSGPGGLYNEQFF. The CDR3 DNA reads TGTGCCAGTAGTGGTCCCGGGGGGCTTTACAATGAGCAGTTCTTC. The chain links TRBV19 to TRBJ2-1; D perhaps matches TRBD2 (7 bases). The CDR3 covers 15 residues. Germline V gene lookup returns CDR1 LNHDA and CDR2 SQIVND (reference sequence). Between the trimmed V and J ends, which lost 5 bases and 4 bases, there was a span of 15 bases.

This clonotype was picked up a small number of times. The rearrangement joins TRBV2 to TRBJ1-1; tentative D call: TRBD1 (5 bases). Trimming cost V 8 bases and J 0 bases, with 13 bases left between them. Per the germline V gene, CDR1 is SNHLY and CDR2 is FYNNEI. The CDR3 has 14 residues. The CDR3 protein is CASDWDLMNTEAFF. Here the CDR3 DNA reads TGTGCCAGCGACTGGGACCTAATGAACACTGAAGCTTTCTTT.

This clonotype was counted only a few times. J is TRBJ2-5 and V is TRBV7-3; tentatively, D is TRBD2 (5 bases). Looked up from germline, CDR1 is SGHTA and CDR2 is FQGTGA. This CDR3 is built from 13 residues. Trimming left V 5 bases short and J 9 bases short, with 16 bases between. For the CDR3, the DNA is TGTGCCAGCAGCGCCCAGGCGGGCAATCCCCAGTACTTC. It translates to CASSAQAGNPQYF.

The genes are TRBV7-2 and TRBJ1-5; D possibly corresponds to TRBD1 (5 bases). Germline V gives CDR1 SGHTA, CDR2 FQGNSA. The CDR3 runs to 15 residues. V was pared by 7 bases and J by 5 bases, with 18 bases between. In DNA, the CDR3 is TGTGCCAGCACCCCGACAGATTCCTGGGATCAGCCCCAGCATTTT. It encodes CASTPTDSWDQPQHF.

This clonotype has ten or more counts. This chain uses TRBV12-3 or TRBV12-4 with TRBJ2-7; D gene uncertain. V lost 2 bases and J lost 2, with 13 bases in between. The CDR3 totals 15 residues. CDR3 sequence reads: CASSLRASSAYEQYF. CDR3 sequence (DNA): TGTGCCAGCAGTTTAAGGGCGAGTTCGGCCTACGAGCAGTACTTC.

The chain employs TRBV4-3 and TRBJ2-5; D uncertain. This CDR3 contains 14 residues. Germline CDR1 reads LGHNA; CDR2 reads YSLEER. V was cut by 1 base and J by 0 bases, with 6 bases left in between. The CDR3 bases are TGCGCCAGCAGCCAAGTTTCAGACCAAGAGACCCAGTACTTC. Protein: CASSQVSDQETQYF.

This clonotype was seen repeatedly, ten times or more. The chain has TRBV3-1 and TRBJ2-2; 8 nucleotides match TRBD2. Per the germline V gene, CDR1 is LGHDT and CDR2 is YNNKEL (reference sequence). Trimming at V came to 5 bases and at J to 4 bases, leaving 3 bases not matched to a gene. This CDR3 spans 14 amino acids. The CDR3 sequence is CASSVRGGTGELFF. The DNA for the CDR3 is TGTGCCAGCAGCGTACGGGGGGGCACCGGGGAGCTGTTTTTT. Complete variable domain (other parts from reference TRBV3-1 and TRBJ2-2): DTAVSQTPKYLVTQMGNDKSIKCEQNLGHDTMYWYKQDSKKFLKIMFSYNNKELIINETVPNRFSPKSPDKAHLNLHINSLELGDSAVYFCASSVRGGTGELFFGEGSRLTVL.

The table lists this clonotype with many counts. The V call is TRBV7-9, the J call TRBJ2-1, with TRBD1 identical over 10 bases. The CDR3 extends over 13 amino acids. Germline assignment: CDR1 SEHNR and CDR2 FQNEAQ (reference sequence). The junction had 10 bases not matched to a gene; V was cut back by 10 bases and J by 10 bases. The CDR3 here is CATRDRGSDEQFF. The CDR3 nucleotides are TGTGCCACCCGGGACAGGGGTTCGGACGAGCAGTTCTTC.

This clonotype was detected ten times or more. This chain uses TRBV15 with TRBJ1-3; unclear D gene. CDR1 is LNHNV and CDR2 is YYDKDF in the germline V gene (reference sequence). The CDR3 is 18 amino acids. Trimming took off 0 bases at V and 0 bases at J, with 15 bases between the two ends. CDR3 residues: CATSREGGNLLSGNTIYF. CDR3 DNA sequence: TGTGCCACCAGCAGAGAGGGAGGTAACCTCCTCTCTGGAAACACCATATATTTT.

There are a few counts of this clonotype. This sequence joins TRBV7-6 and TRBJ2-3, with 8 bases lining up with TRBD2. CDR3 length equals 15 residues. CDR1 SGHVS and CDR2 FNYEAQ come from the germline V gene. The V gene end was trimmed by 4 bases and the J gene end by 6 bases; junction bases not matched to a gene: 9. CDR3 loop: CASSYRGVAGDTQYF. CDR3 bases: TGTGCCAGCAGCTACCGGGGAGTAGCGGGGGATACGCAGTATTTT.

This clonotype was seen many times. The J gene is TRBJ2-1, the V gene TRBV12-3 or TRBV12-4; 9 bases fit TRBD2. This CDR3 region has 16 residues. J was trimmed by 7 bases and V by 5 bases; bases with no gene match: 12. CDR3 bases: TGTGCCAGCAGTCCGTCGTCCGCGGGAGGGCGAAATGAGCAGTTCTTC. This sequence encodes CASSPSSAGGRNEQFF.

With regard to this clonotype: A much more abundant neighbour one base away suggests this may be a read error. This chain connects TRBV2 to TRBJ2-1; D is perhaps TRBD1 (5 bases). Germline assignment: CDR1 SNHLY and CDR2 FYNNEI. The V end was cut by 8 bases, the J end by 7 bases, with 15 bases between. The CDR3 extends over 13 amino acids. Here the CDR3 DNA reads TGTGCCAGCGACAGCGACTTTTCTAATGAGCAGTTCTTC. As protein: CASDSDFSNEQFF.

This clonotype was counted a few times. The CDR3 coding sequence is TGCAGTGGCTCGGCTAGCGTCTACAATGAGCAGTTCTTC. Translating gives CSGSASVYNEQFF. This chain uses TRBV20-1 with TRBJ2-1; D possibly corresponds to TRBD2 (6 bases). Trimming pared 7 bases from V and 3 bases from J, leaving 13 bases between. The CDR3 length is 13 residues. The germline V gene has CDR1 DFQATT and CDR2 SNEGSKA (reference sequence).

This clonotype has just one count. The chain employs TRBV7-2 and TRBJ1-1; unclear D gene. The V end was cut by 8 bases, the J end by 5 bases, with 24 bases between. This CDR3 has 16 amino acids. Per the germline V gene, CDR1 is SGHTA and CDR2 is FQGNSA. In DNA, the CDR3 is TGTGCCAGCTCACCACCCGGAACCACTCGGTCTACTGAAGCTTTCTTT. It is translated as CASSPPGTTRSTEAFF.

This clonotype was detected ten times or more. The genes are TRBV5-5 and TRBJ2-3, with 9 bases identical to TRBD2. Trimming cost V 2 bases and J 3 bases; bases outside gene matches: 7. CDR1 and CDR2 (germline): SGHKS, YYEKEE (reference sequence). The length of the CDR3 is 16 residues. The CDR3 region is CASSLPGLAGTDTQYF. The CDR3 nucleotides read TGTGCCAGCAGCTTACCCGGGCTAGCGGGAACAGATACGCAGTATTTT. The whole variable domain, remainder taken from reference TRBV5-5 and TRBJ2-3, is DAGVTQSPTHLIKTRGQQVTLRCSPISGHKSVSWYQQVLGQGPQFIFQYYEKEERGRGNFPDRFSARQFPNYSSELNVNALLLGDSALYLCASSLPGLAGTDTQYFGPGTRLTVL.